The subject of this entry is one T cell receptor beta chain. This entry belongs to a study of blood T cell repertoires in COVID-19. Study in general: Collection of acute and convalescent COVID-19 samples took place in the United States, Italy and Spain.

CDR1 is MNHEY, CDR2 SVGAGI, per germline. The V and J ends lost 0 bases and 8 bases respectively, with 13 bases between them. This CDR3 region has 15 residues. The authors' processing: Estimation of nucleated cell counts was performed using reference gene primer amplification. Data came from immunoSEQ multiplex PCR; TCRdb stores just in-frame clones and leaves some out. V and J calls and clone size come straight from that table; D and trimming were deduced from the DNA. The data show roughly 92,000 clones, over 75% seen once. The sequenced material came from peripheral blood. This clonotype was sampled from a human donor with acute or convalescent COVID-19. The donor label of this sample is uncertain. The V gene is TRBV6-5, the J gene TRBJ1-4; no reliable D call. Here the CDR3 DNA reads TGTGCCAGCAGTTACTCACCAGGTGGCGACGAAAAACTGTTTTTT. It codes for CASSYSPGGDEKLFF.